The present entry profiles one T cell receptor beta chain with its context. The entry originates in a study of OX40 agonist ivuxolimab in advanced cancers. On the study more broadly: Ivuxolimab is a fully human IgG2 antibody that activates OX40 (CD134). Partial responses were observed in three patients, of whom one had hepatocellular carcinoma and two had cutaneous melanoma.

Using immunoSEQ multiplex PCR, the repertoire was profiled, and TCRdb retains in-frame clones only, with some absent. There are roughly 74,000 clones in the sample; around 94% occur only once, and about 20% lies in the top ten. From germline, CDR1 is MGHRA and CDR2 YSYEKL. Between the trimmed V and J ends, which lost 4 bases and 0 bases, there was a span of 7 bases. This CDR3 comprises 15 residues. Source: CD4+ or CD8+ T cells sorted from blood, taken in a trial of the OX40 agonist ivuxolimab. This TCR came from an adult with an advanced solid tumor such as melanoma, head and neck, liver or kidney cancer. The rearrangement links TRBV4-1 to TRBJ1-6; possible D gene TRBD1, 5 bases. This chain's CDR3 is CASSRTSSYNSPLHF. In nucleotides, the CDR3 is TGCGCCAGCAGCCGGACAAGCTCCTATAATTCACCCCTCCACTTT.